Listed below are T cell receptor beta chains from one sample, sequenced in a study of monozygotic twins with inflammatory bowel disease. TCRdb reprocessed the 5' RACE reads, keeping one entry per CDR3 protein, no DNA. Its clone listing holds fewer than 550,000 distinct CDR3 sequences. Input material: blood. Every receptor here comes from a human donor with ulcerative colitis or Crohn's disease, or a healthy co-twin of an affected twin (not recorded which). CDR3s include the opening cysteine and the closing phenylalanine or tryptophan.

len	v_gene	j_gene	CDR3aa
15	TRBV27	TRBJ2-1	CASSLRTGVYNEQFF
13	TRBV18	TRBJ1-1	CASSPIRDTEAFF
15	TRBV20-1	TRBJ1-3	CSARVRGESGNTIYF
13	TRBV5-1	TRBJ1-1	CASSSPWNTEAFF
13	TRBV20-1	TRBJ2-1	CSASRRTYNEQFF
17	TRBV28	TRBJ2-7	CASSSTFQGLGNHEQYF
15	TRBV7-9	TRBJ2-6	CASSSKPSGANVLTF
14	TRBV7-9	TRBJ2-5	CASSLGAQRETQYF
15	TRBV12-3/TRBV12-4	TRBJ2-1	CASRSLGGTGNEQFF
15	TRBV14	TRBJ2-7	CASSLSGTSVSEQYF
15	TRBV20-1	TRBJ2-1	CSARAASGSQNEQFF
17	TRBV15	TRBJ2-5	CATSRFSRDRGQETQYF
14	TRBV18	TRBJ1-1	CASSPLGTNTEAFF
15	TRBV3-1	TRBJ2-5	CASSQDIWVHETQYF
13	TRBV5-1	TRBJ2-1	CASSLLGKNEQFF
15	TRBV20-1	TRBJ1-5	CSARVTGNGNQPQHF
12	TRBV29-1	TRBJ2-1	CSVLTSGNEQFF
14	TRBV2	TRBJ2-5	CASSRADSSETQYF
16	TRBV10-3	TRBJ2-1	CAIKESPSGGGNEQFF
16	TRBV5-1	TRBJ2-7	CASSSSSSGFAYEQYF
15	TRBV20-1	TRBJ2-1	CSARRGLAGFDEQFF
17	TRBV7-2	TRBJ2-1	CASSSSSLALSYNEQFF
14	TRBV11-2	TRBJ2-5	CASSHQDSRGTQYF
15	TRBV18	TRBJ1-2	CASSPGQAAGYGYTF
15	TRBV19	TRBJ2-7	CASSNTGQAGYEQYF
13	TRBV6-5	TRBJ2-2	CASSYGTGGELFF
14	TRBV7-9	TRBJ1-3	CASSLIDSGNTIYF
12	TRBV24-1	TRBJ1-2	CATQRRQDGYTF